The 29 T cell receptor beta chains below come from one sample, sequenced in a study of blood T cell repertoires in COVID-19. The assay was immunoSEQ multiplex PCR, and TCRdb's table has in-frame clones only and misses some. The sample includes approximately 77,000 clones, around 90% seen only once; the top ten take roughly 4.4%. Sequenced material: peripheral blood. The receptors come from a man aged 50 or older with active COVID-19.

The J gene is TRBJ2-1, the V gene TRBV6-1; maybe TRBD2 (7 bases). CDR1 is MNHNS, CDR2 SASEGT, per germline. V lost 2 bases and J 7 bases, leaving 21 bases between the germline ends. This CDR3 is 17 amino acids long. CDR3 sequence reads: CASSERGGAGSGNEQFF. The CDR3, as DNA: TGTGCCAGCAGTGAAAGAGGGGGGGCCGGTTCCGGGAATGAGCAGTTCTTC.

The chain uses TRBV18 and TRBJ1-1, with no clear D. In germline, CDR1 is KGHSH, CDR2 LQKENI. V was cut by 3 bases and J by 3 bases, with 14 bases left in between. The CDR3 spans 15 residues. CDR3 residues: CASSPSWSADTEAFF. The CDR3 DNA reads TGTGCCAGCTCACCGAGCTGGTCGGCGGACACTGAAGCTTTCTTT.

The rearrangement links TRBV6-6 to TRBJ1-1, with D maybe TRBD1 (5 bases). Germline CDR1 MNHNY, CDR2 SVGAGI (reference sequence). The CDR3 is 14 amino acids. Between the trimmed V and J ends, which lost 6 bases and 4 bases, there was a span of 15 bases. The CDR3 DNA is TGTGCCAGCAGACCTTTAGGGGATAGCACTGAAGCTTTCTTT. Encoded protein: CASRPLGDSTEAFF.

This sequence joins TRBV28 and TRBJ1-4; TRBD1 matches at 7 bases. V shed 3 bases and J 0 bases; nucleotides not matched to a gene: 7. The CDR3 totals 17 residues. Germline values: CDR1 MDHEN, CDR2 SYDVKM. Written as DNA, the CDR3 is TGTGCCAGCAGTTTCCCCGGGACAGTGGCAACTAATGAAAAACTGTTTTTT. This codes for CASSFPGTVATNEKLFF.

V and J are TRBV2 and TRBJ2-7; TRBD1 matches at 10 bases. V was pared by 5 bases and J by 5 bases, with 9 bases of the junction left unmatched. This CDR3 is 15 amino acids long. The germline gives CDR1 SNHLY, CDR2 FYNNEI. As DNA, the CDR3 is TGTGCCAGCAGTTACGACAGGGGGCTGGGAGACGAGCAGTACTTC. This codes for CASSYDRGLGDEQYF.

The chain combines TRBV28 with TRBJ1-2; TRBD1 agrees at 7 bases. V gave up 8 bases and J gave up 5 bases; unmatched junction bases: 8. This CDR3 has 13 amino acids. Germline CDR1 MDHEN, CDR2 SYDVKM. The CDR3, as DNA: TGTGCCAGCGGGGCCGACAGGGTGTATGGCTACACCTTC. The encoded protein is CASGADRVYGYTF.

The chain carries TRBV25-1 and TRBJ2-4; D possibly corresponds to TRBD1 (6 bases). The CDR3 covers 14 residues. Trimming took 3 bases from V and 6 from J, leaving 12 bases between them. Germline V gives CDR1 MGHDK, CDR2 SYGVNS. This CDR3 is CASSDSRTVNIQYF. Here the CDR3 DNA reads TGTGCCAGCAGTGACTCAAGGACAGTAAACATTCAGTACTTC.

This chain connects TRBV29-1 to TRBJ2-2, with D uncertain. The CDR3 spans 12 residues. The germline gives CDR1 SQVTM, CDR2 ANQGSEA. With 4 bases removed from V and 7 bases from J, the gap between germline ends came to 10 bases. CDR3 sequence reads: CSVGSVHGELFF. CDR3 nucleotide sequence: TGCAGCGTTGGCAGTGTTCACGGGGAGCTGTTTTTT.

This chain joins TRBV4-2 and TRBJ2-1, with 9 bases matching TRBD1. V dropped 4 bases and J dropped 7; count of bases not matched to a gene: 11. The V gene's germline CDR1 is LGHNA and CDR2 YNFKEQ. The CDR3 is made up of 16 amino acids. This chain's CDR3 is CASSPESGTGFNEQFF. CDR3 sequence (DNA): TGTGCCAGCAGCCCTGAGTCCGGGACAGGGTTTAATGAGCAGTTCTTC.

V and J are TRBV4-3 and TRBJ2-3, with TRBD2 matching 12 bases. Germline V lookup: CDR1 LGHNA, CDR2 YSLEER. V shed 5 bases, J shed 1 base, and the junction held 1 base outside the gene matches. CDR3 length equals 15 residues. Here the CDR3 reads CASSTSGGRTDTQYF. As DNA, the CDR3 is TGCGCCAGCAGCACTAGCGGGGGGCGCACAGATACGCAGTATTTT.

The V call is TRBV24-1, the J call TRBJ2-3; 11 bases are a match to TRBD2. CDR1 is KGHDR, CDR2 SFDVKD, per germline. The CDR3 covers 18 residues. V trimming: 4 bases; J trimming: 2 bases; junction bases outside the gene matches: 10. In nucleotides, the CDR3 is TGTGCCACCAGTGAGCCATCTAGCGGGAGGCCACACACAGATACGCAGTATTTT. Translated, it gives CATSEPSSGRPHTDTQYF.

In DNA, the CDR3 is TGTGCCAGCAGTTGGGTAGCGGGAGCCCACAATGAGCAGTTCTTC. As protein: CASSWVAGAHNEQFF. The V and J genes are TRBV28 and TRBJ2-1; 9 bases map to TRBD2. Germline V gives CDR1 MDHEN, CDR2 SYDVKM. Trimming at V came to 4 bases and at J to 5 bases, leaving 6 bases not matched to a gene. The length of the CDR3 is 15 residues.

The chain carries TRBV3-1 (or the pseudogene TRBV3-2) and TRBJ2-7; D gene uncertain. The germline V and J ends were trimmed by 4 bases and 0 bases, with 4 bases remaining between them. The CDR3 covers 12 residues. Germline CDR1 LGHDT, CDR2 YNNKEL (reference sequence). CDR3 sequence reads: CASSRLSYEQYF. The CDR3 DNA sequence: TGTGCCAGCAGCCGACTCTCCTACGAGCAGTACTTC.

CDR3 region: CASSLVGHRDRGHEQYF. As DNA, the CDR3 is TGTGCCAGCAGCTTAGTGGGCCACCGGGACAGGGGCCACGAGCAGTACTTC. The V call is TRBV7-9, the J call TRBJ2-7; TRBD1 aligns across 10 bases. Germline trimming cut 1 base from V and 5 bases from J; bases unmatched to any gene: 11. Germline-derived CDR1 and CDR2 are SEHNR and FQNEAQ (reference sequence). This CDR3 is 17 amino acids long. Supplemented by reference TRBV7-9 and TRBJ2-7, the full variable domain reads DTGVSQNPRHKITKRGQNVTFRCDPISEHNRLYWYRQTLGQGPEFLTYFQNEAQLEKSRLLSDRFSAERPKGSFSTLEIQRTEQGDSAMYLCASSLVGHRDRGHEQYFGPGTRLTVT.

DNA of the CDR3: TGTGCCAGCAGATCAGGGACAGCCTATAATCAGCCCCAGCATTTT. Its translation: CASRSGTAYNQPQHF. The V and J genes are TRBV28 and TRBJ1-5; TRBD1 matches at 7 bases. The V segment lost 6 bases and the J segment 4 bases; nucleotides outside the gene matches: 9. The CDR3 contains 15 residues. Germline CDR1 MDHEN, CDR2 SYDVKM.

This clone was detected once. The gene calls are TRBV5-1 and TRBJ2-5; TRBD2 agrees at 9 bases. V trimming: 4 bases; J trimming: 4 bases; junction bases outside the gene matches: 14. CDR1 is SGHRS, CDR2 YFSETQ, per germline. This CDR3 has 17 amino acids. CDR3 DNA sequence: TGCGCCAGCAGCACGACATCTAGCGGGAAGGCTGGAGAGACCCAGTACTTC. Its translation: CASSTTSSGKAGETQYF.

The chain recombines TRBV29-1 with TRBJ1-1, with D uncertain. Germline V lookup: CDR1 SQVTM, CDR2 ANQGSEA. V lost 4 bases to trimming and J lost 4 bases, with 10 bases between them. The CDR3 loop spans 12 amino acids. The CDR3 DNA reads as TGCAGCGTTGCCCCAGGTTTCACTGAAGCTTTCTTT. This sequence encodes CSVAPGFTEAFF.

The rearrangement joins TRBV27 to TRBJ2-3; TRBD2 aligns across 9 bases. The germline CDR1 and CDR2 sequences are MNHEY and SMNVEV (reference sequence). Unmatched junction bases numbered 8, after V lost 3 bases and J lost 4 bases. This CDR3 has 16 residues. The CDR3, as DNA: TGTGCCAGCAGTTTCCTCTCTGGCGGGAGGGCAGATACGCAGTATTTT. This encodes CASSFLSGGRADTQYF.

This clone came up once. V usage is TRBV5-1 and J usage is TRBJ1-1; TRBD1 is a possible D gene (6 bases). The germline gives CDR1 SGHRS, CDR2 YFSETQ. Trimming removed 1 base from V and 1 base from J, with 8 bases in between. There are 14 residues in the CDR3. The CDR3 protein is CASSLTGTNTEAFF. DNA of the CDR3: TGCGCCAGCAGCTTGACAGGGACGAACACTGAAGCTTTCTTT.

The gene calls are TRBV7-6 and TRBJ2-7, with 11 bases fitting TRBD2. The CDR3 spans 16 residues. In germline, CDR1 is SGHVS, CDR2 FNYEAQ. Trimming cost V 1 base and J 4 bases; bases outside gene matches: 6. CDR3 region: CASSLGTSGSRYEQYF. CDR3 nucleotide sequence: TGTGCCAGCAGCTTAGGAACTAGCGGGAGCAGATACGAGCAGTACTTC. Complete variable domain (other parts from reference TRBV7-6 and TRBJ2-7): GAGVSQSPRYKVTKRGQDVALRCDPISGHVSLYWYRQALGQGPEFLTYFNYEAQQDKSGLPNDRFSAERPEGSISTLTIQRTEQRDSAMYRCASSLGTSGSRYEQYFGPGTRLTVT.

This clone was observed a handful of times. The rearrangement joins TRBV2 to TRBJ2-7, with 12 bases lining up with TRBD2. Germline CDR1 and CDR2: SNHLY and FYNNEI. The V and J ends lost 3 bases and 5 bases, in that order; junction bases with no gene match: 8. The CDR3 has 16 amino acids. In DNA, the CDR3 is TGTGCCAGCAGTGATGCTAGCGGGAGGGCCGGTCACGAGCAGTACTTC. Amino acids: CASSDASGRAGHEQYF.

The chain is built from TRBV5-8 and TRBJ1-1; tentatively, D is TRBD1 (6 bases). The CDR3 has 14 residues. V lost 2 bases and J lost 1, with 9 bases in between. CDR1 and CDR2 (germline): SGHTS, YDEGEE. The CDR3, as DNA: TGTGCCAGCAGCTTATCCAGGGGGAACACTGAAGCTTTCTTT. As protein: CASSLSRGNTEAFF. The whole variable domain, filled in from reference TRBV5-8 and TRBJ1-1, reads EAGVTQSPTHLIKTRGQQATLRCSPISGHTSVYWYQQALGLGLQFLLWYDEGEERNRGNFPPRFSGRQFPNYSSELNVNALELEDSALYLCASSLSRGNTEAFFGQGTRLTVV.

The V and J genes are TRBV5-1 and TRBJ2-7; 8 bases map to TRBD1. This CDR3 is built from 14 residues. The junction had 6 bases not matched to a gene; V was cut back by 4 bases and J by 3 bases. Germline V gives CDR1 SGHRS, CDR2 YFSETQ. The CDR3 protein is CASSGQGRFYEQYF. The CDR3 bases are TGCGCCAGCAGCGGACAGGGCCGTTTCTACGAGCAGTACTTC.

This clone was counted a few times. The genes are TRBV10-3 and TRBJ1-6; possible D gene TRBD1, 5 bases. This CDR3 has 15 amino acids. The germline V and J ends were trimmed by 4 bases and 7 bases, with 14 bases remaining between them. The germline V gene encodes CDR1 ENHRY and CDR2 SYGVKD. The CDR3, as DNA: TGTGCCATCAGTGTCGGACACCGACAAAATTCACCCCTCCACTTT. Residues: CAISVGHRQNSPLHF.

The J gene is TRBJ1-1, the V gene TRBV6-5; 7 nucleotides match TRBD1. V was pared by 5 bases and J by 1 base, with 7 bases of the junction left unmatched. CDR3 length: 15 amino acids. Per the germline V gene, CDR1 is MNHEY and CDR2 is SVGAGI. CDR3 sequence reads: CASSPIQGRNTEAFF. The CDR3 nucleotides are TGTGCCAGCAGTCCTATACAGGGGAGGAACACTGAAGCTTTCTTT.

V is TRBV5-4 and J is TRBJ2-5; 12 bases are shared with TRBD2. The junction had 2 bases not matched to a gene; V was cut back by 2 bases and J by 3 bases. CDR1 SGHNT and CDR2 YYREEE come from the germline V gene (reference sequence). This CDR3 is 15 amino acids long. The CDR3 sequence is CASSLRLAGEETQYF. CDR3 in DNA: TGTGCCAGCAGCTTAAGACTAGCGGGAGAAGAGACCCAGTACTTC. The full variable domain, completed using reference TRBV5-4 and TRBJ2-5, is ETGVTQSPTHLIKTRGQQVTLRCSSQSGHNTVSWYQQALGQGPQFIFQYYREEENGRGNFPPRFSGLQFPNYSSELNVNALELDDSALYLCASSLRLAGEETQYFGPGTRLLVL.

The chain recombines TRBV10-3 with TRBJ2-7, with TRBD1 identical over 8 bases. CDR1 and CDR2 (germline): ENHRY, SYGVKD. This CDR3 has 15 amino acids. V lost 4 bases and J lost 2; bases outside the gene matches: 7. The CDR3 nucleotides are TGTGCCATCAGTGGGCCGGGACAGGCCACCTACGAGCAGTACTTC. Protein sequence: CAISGPGQATYEQYF.

V and J are TRBV3-1 (or the pseudogene TRBV3-2) and TRBJ1-6; D is perhaps TRBD1 (6 bases). The CDR3 totals 15 residues. V was cut by 4 bases and J by 7 bases, with 14 bases left in between. Germline-derived CDR1 and CDR2 are LGHDT and YNNKEL (reference sequence). The DNA for the CDR3 is TGTGCCAGCAGCCTACAGGGCGCGATGAATTCACCCCTCCACTTT. Encoded protein: CASSLQGAMNSPLHF.

This clone came up once. V gene TRBV25-1 combines with J gene TRBJ2-5, with 7 nucleotides matching TRBD1. Trimming cost V 6 bases and J 1 base; bases outside gene matches: 8. The CDR3 is made up of 15 amino acids. Germline CDR1 and CDR2: MGHDK and SYGVNS. CDR3 in amino acids: CASSINTGVQETQYF. The CDR3 nucleotides read TGTGCCAGCAGCATAAATACAGGGGTCCAAGAGACCCAGTACTTC.